This section outlines one TCR beta chain sequence together with its context. What this receptor recognizes is not known. The input lacks base qualities; no much larger clone sits a single base away. The sample originates from a study of blood T cell repertoires in COVID-19 (TCRdb year 2020). For context, the study as a whole: The collaborator samples originated in the United States, Italy and Spain and spanned the acute and convalescent phases of COVID-19. The prospective study material was composed of cDNA or gDNA derived from T cells, B-cell-depleted T cells, or PBMCs. Subjects who had been exposed to COVID-19, were actively infected with it, or had recovered from it provided the deeply sampled blood TCRbeta repertoires that made up the dataset. The repertoires were released in a freely available public database intended as a resource for research on the immune response to SARS-CoV-2. The samples were drawn from the first 160 participants of the ongoing ImmuneRACE study and from some 1,300 subjects provided by 6 global collaborators. Nearly every sample came with metadata listing a de-identified subject ID, COVID-19 status, age in years and sex. HLA class I and class II types, where available, came from metadata supplied by the sample provider rather than from assay-based typing. On the study overall, not on this receptor specifically: Clinical and demographic metadata were provided uncurated, with the amount varying by source and participant.

Each collaborating institution followed its own protocols to collect whole blood in K2EDTA tubes. Collaborator samples were shipped for TCRbeta analysis as frozen whole blood, isolated PBMCs, or DNA extracted from either sample type. TCRbeta CDR3 regions were amplified from genomic DNA using the immunoSEQ Assay, a bias-controlled multiplex PCR. The study's processing was this. Nucleated cell counts per sample were estimated from amplification of reference gene primers within the assay. To quantify the absolute abundance of each unique TCRbeta CDR3 rearrangement, sequence reads were collapsed and filtered. For each sample, productive Simpson clonality was calculated by taking the square root of Simpson's diversity index across productive rearrangements. This immuneACCESS table, as held by TCRdb, lists in-frame sequences with V and J called but not all clones. Of the missing ones, under half trace to an unresolved V gene in checked studies; the others have no known cause. V, J and clone size reflect that table, while D and trimming were determined from the DNA. The sample table shows 200,000 to 250,000 clones, and 86% are seen once. The top ten constitute about 12% of the sample.

CDR1 and CDR2 (SGHDT, YYEEEE) derive from the germline V gene. For this chain, trimming is 2 bases at the V end and 3 bases at the J end, and the number of junction bases without a gene match is 7. The CDR3 starts with the cysteine, ends with the phenylalanine, and has 15 residues. Only CDR3 DNA is held: 45 bases, read in frame from base 1. The V and J segments used are TRBV5-6 and TRBJ2-7; 8 of the junction bases match TRBD1. The specimen sequenced was peripheral blood. This TCR was recovered from a man older than 75 with acute or convalescent COVID-19. The nucleotide sequence is given as TGTGCCAGCAGCTTCCGGACAGGGTTGGGCTACGAGCAGTACTTC. The translation is CASSFRTGLGYEQYF.